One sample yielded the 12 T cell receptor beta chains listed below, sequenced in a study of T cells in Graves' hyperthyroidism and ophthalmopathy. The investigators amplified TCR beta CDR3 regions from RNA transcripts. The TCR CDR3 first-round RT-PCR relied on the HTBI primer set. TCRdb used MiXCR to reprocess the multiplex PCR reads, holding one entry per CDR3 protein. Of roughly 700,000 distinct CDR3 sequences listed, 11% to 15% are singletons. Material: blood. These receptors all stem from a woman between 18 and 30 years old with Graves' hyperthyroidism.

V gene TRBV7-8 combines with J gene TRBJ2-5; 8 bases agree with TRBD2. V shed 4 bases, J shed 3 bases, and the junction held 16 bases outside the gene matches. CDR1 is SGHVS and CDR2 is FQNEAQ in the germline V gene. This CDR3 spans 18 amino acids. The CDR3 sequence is CASSSVISGIRSKETQYF. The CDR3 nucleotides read TGTGCCAGCAGCTCCGTCATTAGCGGGATACGCTCTAAAGAGACCCAGTACTTC.

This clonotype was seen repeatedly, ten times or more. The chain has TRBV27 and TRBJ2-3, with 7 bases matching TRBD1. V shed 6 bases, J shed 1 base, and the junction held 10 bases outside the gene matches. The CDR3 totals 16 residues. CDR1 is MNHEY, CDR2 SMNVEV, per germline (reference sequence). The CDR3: CASRKKGAQGTDTQYF. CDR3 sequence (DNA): TGTGCCAGCAGGAAAAAGGGGGCGCAGGGCACAGATACGCAGTATTTT.

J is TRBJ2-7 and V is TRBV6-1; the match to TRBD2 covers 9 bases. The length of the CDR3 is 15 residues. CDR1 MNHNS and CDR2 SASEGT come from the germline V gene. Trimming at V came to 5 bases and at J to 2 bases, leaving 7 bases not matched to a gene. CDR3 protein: CASSSGLARTYEQYF. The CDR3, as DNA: TGTGCCAGCAGTAGCGGACTAGCGCGAACCTACGAGCAGTACTTC.

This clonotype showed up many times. The CDR3 region is CAWSRGDPYEQYF. The DNA of the CDR3 is TGTGCCTGGAGTCGGGGGGATCCCTACGAGCAGTACTTC. This chain connects TRBV30 to TRBJ2-7, with 7 bases that match TRBD2. This CDR3 spans 13 amino acids. Germline lookup yields CDR1 GTSNPN and CDR2 SVGIG (reference sequence). After removal of 2 bases from V and 2 bases from J, the junction contained 3 bases not matched to a gene.

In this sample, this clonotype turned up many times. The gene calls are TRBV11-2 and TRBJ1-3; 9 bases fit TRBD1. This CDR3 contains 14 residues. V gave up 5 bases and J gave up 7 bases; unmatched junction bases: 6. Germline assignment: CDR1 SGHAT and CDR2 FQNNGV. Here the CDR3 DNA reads TGTGCCAGCAGCCCTACAGGGGGCTCTAACACCATATATTTT. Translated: CASSPTGGSNTIYF.

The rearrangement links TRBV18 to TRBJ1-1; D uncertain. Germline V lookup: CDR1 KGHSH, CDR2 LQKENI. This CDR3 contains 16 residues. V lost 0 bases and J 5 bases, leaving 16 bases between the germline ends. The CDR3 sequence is CASSPPRRSYGTEAFF. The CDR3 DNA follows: TGTGCCAGCTCACCACCAAGACGCTCGTACGGAACTGAAGCTTTCTTT.

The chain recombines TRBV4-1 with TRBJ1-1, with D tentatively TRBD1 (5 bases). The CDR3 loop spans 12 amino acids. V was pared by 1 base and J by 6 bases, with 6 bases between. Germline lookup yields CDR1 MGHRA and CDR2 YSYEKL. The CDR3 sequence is CASSQGGAEAFF. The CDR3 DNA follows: TGCGCCAGCAGCCAAGGGGGGGCTGAAGCTTTCTTT.

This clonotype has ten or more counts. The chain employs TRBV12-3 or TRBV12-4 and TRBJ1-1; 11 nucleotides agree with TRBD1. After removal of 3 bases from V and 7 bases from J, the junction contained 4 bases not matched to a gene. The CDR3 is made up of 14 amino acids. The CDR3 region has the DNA TGTGCCAGCAGTTTCGGGACAGGGGGAAGTGAAGCTTTCTTT. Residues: CASSFGTGGSEAFF.

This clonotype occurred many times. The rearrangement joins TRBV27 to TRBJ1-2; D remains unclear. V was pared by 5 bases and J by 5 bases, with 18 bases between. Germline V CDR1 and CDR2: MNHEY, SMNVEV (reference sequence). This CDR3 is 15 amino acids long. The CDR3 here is CASSPYVDPGYGYTF. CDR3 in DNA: TGTGCCAGCAGTCCCTACGTGGACCCGGGTTATGGCTACACCTTC.

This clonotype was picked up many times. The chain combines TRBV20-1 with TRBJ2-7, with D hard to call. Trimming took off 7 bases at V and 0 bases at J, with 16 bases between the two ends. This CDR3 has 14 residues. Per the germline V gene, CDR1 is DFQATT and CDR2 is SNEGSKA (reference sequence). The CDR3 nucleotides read TGCAGTGTCGCGCCCTCGGGCTTCTCCTACGAGCAGTACTTC. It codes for CSVAPSGFSYEQYF.

Here the CDR3 DNA reads TGTGCCAGCGCCTACCAAGGGGGACTAGCGGAAAGGGGTGAGCAGTTCTTC. It yields the protein CASAYQGGLAERGEQFF. J is TRBJ2-1 and V is TRBV9; TRBD2 aligns across 11 bases. The CDR3 runs to 17 residues. V was pared by 7 bases and J by 9 bases, with 18 bases of the junction left unmatched. Germline V gene data show CDR1 as SGDLS and CDR2 as YYNGEE.

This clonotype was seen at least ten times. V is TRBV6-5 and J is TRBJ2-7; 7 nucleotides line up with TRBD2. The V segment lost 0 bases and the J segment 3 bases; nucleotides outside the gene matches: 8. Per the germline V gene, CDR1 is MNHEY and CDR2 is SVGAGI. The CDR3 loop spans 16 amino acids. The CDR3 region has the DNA TGTGCCAGCAGTTACTCGAGATCGCTAGCGGTCTACGAGCAGTACTTC. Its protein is CASSYSRSLAVYEQYF.